The 3 T cell receptor beta chains below were found in one sample sequenced in a study of CD4 T cells in relation to SARS-CoV-2 and coronaviruses. Before the COVID-19 pandemic, during about 2010-2018, CD4+ T cells were taken from unexposed donors. The cells were cultured for approximately 10 days before CD4+ T cells were isolated. This table comes from immunoSEQ multiplex PCR, and its TCRdb copy is limited to in-frame clones, with some not included. The sample has roughly 10,000 clones; roughly 77% are singletons. No antigen has been assigned to these receptors. The sequencing sample was made of CD4+ T cells from PBMCs, cultured in vitro. Receptor source: a human donor in good health.

There are a few counts of this clone. The chain combines TRBV11-2 with TRBJ1-2; D ambiguous. The germline gives CDR1 SGHAT, CDR2 FQNNGV. V was clipped by 5 bases and J by 0 bases, with 13 bases between them. The CDR3 has 15 residues. In nucleotides, the CDR3 is TGTGCCAGCAGCACTATCCTGACAACTAACTATGGCTACACCTTC. This sequence encodes CASSTILTTNYGYTF.

The genes are TRBV9 and TRBJ2-1, with TRBD2 as a possible D gene (6 bases). V lost 0 bases to trimming and J lost 9 bases, with 10 bases between them. The germline gives CDR1 SGDLS, CDR2 YYNGEE. The CDR3 spans 13 residues. CDR3: CASSVDPGSEQFF. In DNA, the CDR3 is TGTGCCAGCAGCGTAGATCCCGGGAGTGAGCAGTTCTTC.

The V and J genes are TRBV20-1 and TRBJ2-5; unclear D gene. This CDR3 contains 13 residues. Germline CDR1 and CDR2: DFQATT and SNEGSKA (reference sequence). Trimming left V 3 bases short and J 7 bases short, with 15 bases between. The CDR3 protein is CSASRASRGTQYF. CDR3 DNA: TGCAGTGCTAGTAGAGCCAGTCGAGGGACCCAGTACTTC.